These T cell receptor beta chains were read from a single sample in a study of T cell repertoires in cytomegalovirus infection. From the reads, TCRdb called clonotypes with MiXCR, one entry per CDR3 protein. The sample lists about 240,000 distinct CDR3 sequences; roughly 12% were seen once. Sequencing was carried out using PBMCs. The receptor set was obtained from a human donor in good health (CMV status not recorded). Some clones in this sample may be carry-over from other donors' samples. Both conserved end residues are part of each CDR3. D genes are given only for firm matches. Clone size is stated in some rows and not others, as once, few, many or a class when expanded.

abundance: few; d_gene: -; v_gene: TRBV7-9; j_gene: TRBJ2-7; CDR3nt: TGTGCCAGCAGCTTAGATGCAGGAATACCTTCTAGAGAGCAGTACTTC; CDR3aa: CASSLDAGIPSREQYF
abundance: few; d_gene: -; v_gene: TRBV7-6; j_gene: TRBJ2-5; CDR3nt: TGTGCCAGCAGCTTGATTCGGGCAGGAGAGACCCAGTACTTC; CDR3aa: CASSLIRAGETQYF
abundance: -; d_gene: TRBD2; v_gene: TRBV29-1; j_gene: TRBJ2-5; CDR3nt: TGCAGCGCCTCCCTAGCGGGTGGGACCCAGTACTTC; CDR3aa: CSASLAGGTQYF
abundance: many; d_gene: -; v_gene: TRBV7-2; j_gene: TRBJ2-1; CDR3nt: TGTGCCAGCAGCGACAATGAGCAGTTCTTC; CDR3aa: CASSDNEQFF
abundance: few; d_gene: -; v_gene: TRBV5-4; j_gene: TRBJ2-3; CDR3nt: TGTGCCAGCAGCCCTTCAATCACAGATACGCAGTATTTT; CDR3aa: CASSPSITDTQYF
abundance: -; d_gene: TRBD2; v_gene: TRBV20-1; j_gene: TRBJ2-1; CDR3nt: TGCAGTGCTAGAGACGCCAGCGGGAGCGACTACAATGAGCAGTTCTTC; CDR3aa: CSARDASGSDYNEQFF
abundance: many; d_gene: TRBD1; v_gene: TRBV19; j_gene: TRBJ2-2; CDR3nt: TGTGCCAGTAGCGATACAGGGGCGAACACCGGGGAGCTGTTTTTT; CDR3aa: CASSDTGANTGELFF
abundance: -; d_gene: -; v_gene: TRBV24-1; j_gene: TRBJ2-5; CDR3nt: TGTGCCACCAGTGACCCACGGAGGACAGAGACCCAGTACTTC; CDR3aa: CATSDPRRTETQYF
abundance: many; d_gene: -; v_gene: TRBV14; j_gene: TRBJ1-1; CDR3nt: TGTGCCAGCAGCCAAGGAAGAACAGGTGGGCAAGCTTTCTTT; CDR3aa: CASSQGRTGGQAFF
abundance: many; d_gene: -; v_gene: TRBV6-1; j_gene: TRBJ2-7; CDR3nt: TGTGCCAGCAGTACGTTGGGTTACGAGCAGTACTTC; CDR3aa: CASSTLGYEQYF
abundance: -; d_gene: -; v_gene: TRBV4-3; j_gene: TRBJ1-1; CDR3nt: TGCGCCAGCAGCCAAGAGGCGGGACGACTGAACACTGAAGCTTTCTTT; CDR3aa: CASSQEAGRLNTEAFF
abundance: -; d_gene: -; v_gene: TRBV14; j_gene: TRBJ2-7; CDR3nt: TGTGCCAGCAGCCCCACACTGGGACACGAGCAGTACTTC; CDR3aa: CASSPTLGHEQYF
abundance: -; d_gene: TRBD1; v_gene: TRBV12-3/TRBV12-4; j_gene: TRBJ2-6; CDR3nt: TGTGCCAGCATTCCGGACAGGACCGCTGGGGCCAACGTCCTGACTTTC; CDR3aa: CASIPDRTAGANVLTF
abundance: -; d_gene: -; v_gene: TRBV12-5; j_gene: TRBJ1-1; CDR3nt: TGTGCTAGTGGTTTGGACCCGCGGGGGACTGAAGCTTTCTTT; CDR3aa: CASGLDPRGTEAFF